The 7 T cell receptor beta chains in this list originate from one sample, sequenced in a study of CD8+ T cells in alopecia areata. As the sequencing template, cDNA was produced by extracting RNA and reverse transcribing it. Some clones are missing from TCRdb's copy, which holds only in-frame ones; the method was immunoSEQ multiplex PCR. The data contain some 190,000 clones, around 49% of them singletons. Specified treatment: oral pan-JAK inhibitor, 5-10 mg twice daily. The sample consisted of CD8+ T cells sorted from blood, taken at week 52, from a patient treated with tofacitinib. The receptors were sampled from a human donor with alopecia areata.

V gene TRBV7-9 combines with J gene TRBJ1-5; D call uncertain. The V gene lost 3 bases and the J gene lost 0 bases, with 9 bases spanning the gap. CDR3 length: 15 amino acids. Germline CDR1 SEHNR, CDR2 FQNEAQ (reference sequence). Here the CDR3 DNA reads TGTGCCAGCAGCTTTGGGGAGACTAGCAATCAGCCCCAGCATTTT. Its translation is CASSFGETSNQPQHF. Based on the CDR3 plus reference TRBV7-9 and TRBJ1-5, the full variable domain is DTGVSQNPRHKITKRGQNVTFRCDPISEHNRLYWYRQTLGQGPEFLTYFQNEAQLEKSRLLSDRFSAERPKGSFSTLEIQRTEQGDSAMYLCASSFGETSNQPQHFGDGTRLSIL.

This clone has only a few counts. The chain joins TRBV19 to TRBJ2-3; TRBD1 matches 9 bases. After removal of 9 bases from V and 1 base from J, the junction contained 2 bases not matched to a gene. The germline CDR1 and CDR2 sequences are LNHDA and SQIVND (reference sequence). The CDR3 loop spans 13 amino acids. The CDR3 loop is CASGTGRTDTQYF. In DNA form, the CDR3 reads TGTGCCAGCGGGACAGGGCGCACAGATACGCAGTATTTT.

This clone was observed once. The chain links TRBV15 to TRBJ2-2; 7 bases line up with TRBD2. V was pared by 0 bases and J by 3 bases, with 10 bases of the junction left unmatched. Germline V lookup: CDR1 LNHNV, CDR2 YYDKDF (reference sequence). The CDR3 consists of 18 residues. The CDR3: CATSRDRGGDVDTGELFF. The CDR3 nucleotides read TGTGCCACCAGCAGAGATCGGGGAGGGGACGTAGACACCGGGGAGCTGTTTTTT.

CDR3: CASSVGTGGNEQFF. CDR3 bases: TGTGCCAGCAGCGTAGGGACAGGCGGCAATGAGCAGTTCTTC. The chain has TRBV9 and TRBJ2-1; TRBD1 matches at 7 bases. The CDR3 length is 14 residues. Germline CDR1 reads SGDLS; CDR2 reads YYNGEE. J gave up 6 bases and V 0 bases, and 3 bases lay outside the gene matches.

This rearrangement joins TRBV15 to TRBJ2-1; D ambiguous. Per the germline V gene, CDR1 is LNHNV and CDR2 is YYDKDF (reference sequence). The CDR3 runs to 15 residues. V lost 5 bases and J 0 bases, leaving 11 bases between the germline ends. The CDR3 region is CATSHAVSSYNEQFF. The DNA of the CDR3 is TGTGCCACCAGCCACGCAGTCAGCTCCTACAATGAGCAGTTCTTC.

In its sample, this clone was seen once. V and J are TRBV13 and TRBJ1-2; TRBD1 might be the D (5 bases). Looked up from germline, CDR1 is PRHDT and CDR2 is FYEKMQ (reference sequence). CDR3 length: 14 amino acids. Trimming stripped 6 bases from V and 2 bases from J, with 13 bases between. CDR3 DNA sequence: TGTGCCAGCAGTCCGGGGACGGGGAACTATGGCTACACCTTC. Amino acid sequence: CASSPGTGNYGYTF.

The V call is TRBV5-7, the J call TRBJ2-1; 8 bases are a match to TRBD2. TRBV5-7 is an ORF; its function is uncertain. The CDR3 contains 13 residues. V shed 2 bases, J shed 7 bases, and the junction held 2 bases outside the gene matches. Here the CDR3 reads CASSFSGMNEQFF. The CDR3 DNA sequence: TGTGCCAGCAGCTTTAGCGGGATGAATGAGCAGTTCTTC.